This record looks at one T cell receptor beta chain sequence and its context. Its antigen is currently unknown. Trimming shortened V by 10 bases and J by 0 bases, and 10 bases separated the two germline ends. This CDR3 region has 12 residues. Germline lookup yields CDR1 ENHRY and CDR2 SYGVKD. These data are taken from a study of shared clonotypes between healthy human individuals. Here immunoSEQ multiplex PCR was the method, and the copy in TCRdb shows in-frame clones only, minus some. The data contain about 680,000 clones, over 65% of them singletons. Study-level findings and limits: A small donor pool kept down the genetic and exposure-history diversity that was represented.

V gene TRBV10-3 combines with J gene TRBJ2-7; D is perhaps TRBD1 or TRBD2 (5 bases each). The TCR originated in a woman in her twenties or thirties in good health. The sequenced sample was memory CD4+ T cells sorted from blood. Subset denoted: CD45RA-negative fraction. CDR3 nucleotides: TGTGCCACAGGGACGTCCTCCTACGAGCAGTACTTC. Translating gives CATGTSSYEQYF.